The TCR beta chain described here comes from a study of blood T cell repertoires in COVID-19. Turning to the study itself: COVID-19 samples collected from the United States, Italy and Spain covered acute and convalescent phases.

The data were produced by immunoSEQ multiplex PCR, yet TCRdb's version contains in-frame clones alone and is incomplete. Of roughly 65,000 clones in the sample, around four fifths are singletons; the top ten hold approximately 39%. The receptor was isolated from a human donor in a cohort sampled during active COVID-19. The specimen was peripheral blood.

CDR3 protein: CASSPGGDPADTQYF. The CDR3 DNA reads as TGTGCCAGCTCACCAGGGGGGGACCCCGCAGATACGCAGTATTTT. The chain has TRBV18 and TRBJ2-3; 7 bases line up with TRBD2. The length of the CDR3 is 15 residues. The germline CDR1 and CDR2 sequences are KGHSH and LQKENI. Unmatched junction bases numbered 6, after V lost 2 bases and J lost 4 bases.